The 8 T cell receptor beta chains presented below share a single source sample, sequenced in a study of tumor-infiltrating lymphocytes in oesophageal squamous cell carcinoma. TCRdb ran MiXCR on the PCR reads and lists one entry per CDR3 protein. The profile covers about 25,000 distinct CDR3 sequences, with 35% to 45% appearing a single time and approximately 22% taken by the ten largest. Material for sequencing was esophageal tumor tissue. The receptors derive from a male donor with esophageal squamous cell carcinoma.

The chain carries TRBV7-2 and TRBJ2-3; 8 nucleotides agree with TRBD1. The better agreement between TRBJ1-5 and the DNA end casts doubt on the J call. The CDR3 extends over 15 amino acids. Germline V lookup: CDR1 SGHTA, CDR2 FQGNSA. CDR3 in amino acids: CASSPRTGSNQPQHF. Here the CDR3 DNA reads TGTGCCAGCAGCCCGCGGACAGGGAGCAATCAGCCCCAGCATTTT.

This clonotype appeared many times. The rearrangement joins TRBV28 to TRBJ1-5; D ambiguous. Trimming pared 6 bases from V and 2 bases from J, leaving 14 bases between. This CDR3 contains 15 residues. Germline loops: CDR1 MDHEN, CDR2 SYDVKM. CDR3 nucleotide sequence: TGTGCCAGCAGCAAGGATAGATTGGGCAATCAGCCCCAGCATTTT. This sequence encodes CASSKDRLGNQPQHF.

This clonotype was counted ten times or more. The chain employs TRBV5-1 and TRBJ2-5; D not resolved. Germline V gives CDR1 SGHRS, CDR2 YFSETQ. With 0 bases removed from V and 10 bases from J, the gap between germline ends came to 10 bases. This CDR3 is 12 amino acids long. CDR3 DNA sequence: TGCGCCAGCAGCTTGGATGGGCCCGTCCAGTACTTC. Translation: CASSLDGPVQYF.

The J gene is TRBJ2-5, the V gene TRBV7-6; no firm D call. Germline V CDR1 and CDR2: SGHVS, FNYEAQ. This CDR3 contains 13 residues. V was cut by 5 bases and J by 11 bases, with 18 bases left in between. The CDR3 is CASSRFPHYRQYF. DNA of the CDR3: TGTGCCAGCAGCCGATTCCCTCACTATCGGCAGTACTTC.

The rearrangement joins TRBV7-2 to TRBJ2-5; 8 nucleotides agree with TRBD2. The assigned J gene may be wrong: the sequence end matches TRBJ2-7 better. Germline V gene lookup returns CDR1 SGHTA and CDR2 FQGNSA. CDR3 length: 15 amino acids. The CDR3 protein is CASSLETSVATEQYF. CDR3 bases: TGTGCCAGCAGCTTAGAGACTAGCGTTGCCACCGAGCAGTACTTC.

This clonotype was observed many times. The rearrangement links TRBV28 to TRBJ1-3; perhaps TRBD1 as D (5 bases). The CDR3 length is 17 residues. Germline lookup yields CDR1 MDHEN and CDR2 SYDVKM. Trimming removed 6 bases at V and 0 bases at J, with 18 bases between. The CDR3 DNA follows: TGTGCCAGCAGCCGCCCGGGAGTCAGGGCCTCTGGAAACACCATATATTTT. Protein product: CASSRPGVRASGNTIYF.

This clonotype came up many times. The chain is built from TRBV12-3 or TRBV12-4 and TRBJ2-7; TRBD1 matches 8 bases. This CDR3 comprises 14 residues. J was trimmed by 5 bases and V by 3 bases; bases with no gene match: 6. CDR3: CASSFTPQGDEQYF. The CDR3 coding sequence is TGTGCCAGCAGTTTCACCCCACAGGGGGACGAGCAGTACTTC.

This clonotype was recorded a few times. The CDR3 DNA is TGTGCCAGTACAACTAGCGGGGGCGCCTACAATGAGCAGTACTTC. Its translation: CASTTSGGAYNEQYF. This chain links TRBV19 with TRBJ2-7; TRBD2 matches 11 bases. With 7 bases clipped from V and 7 bases from J, the junction kept 12 bases outside the gene matches. CDR3 length: 15 residues. The germline V gene encodes CDR1 LNHDA and CDR2 SQIVND (reference sequence).